This TCR beta chain was captured in a study of CD8 T cells in acute hepatitis C reinfection. Sequenced by immunoSEQ multiplex PCR; TCRdb stores in-frame clones only, minus some. The sample gives approximately 40,000 clones, roughly 85% of which show up once; 11% is in the top ten. Time point indicated: naive CD8 control sorted from an acute-time-point sample. Donors were people who inject drugs, followed every 3 months. The ends were cut back, 0 bases at V and 0 bases at J, with 9 bases in the middle. Germline CDR1 is MGHRA and CDR2 is YSYEKL. This CDR3 has 16 amino acids. This receptor was identified in a woman in her late teens or twenties who spontaneously cleared hepatitis C infection. The source material was naive CD8+ T cells from PBMCs. The chain has TRBV4-1 and TRBJ1-5, with D tentatively TRBD1 (5 bases). The CDR3 region has the DNA TGCGCCAGCAGCCAAGAGGGGCTTTATAGCAATCAGCCCCAGCATTTT. Translation gives CASSQEGLYSNQPQHF.